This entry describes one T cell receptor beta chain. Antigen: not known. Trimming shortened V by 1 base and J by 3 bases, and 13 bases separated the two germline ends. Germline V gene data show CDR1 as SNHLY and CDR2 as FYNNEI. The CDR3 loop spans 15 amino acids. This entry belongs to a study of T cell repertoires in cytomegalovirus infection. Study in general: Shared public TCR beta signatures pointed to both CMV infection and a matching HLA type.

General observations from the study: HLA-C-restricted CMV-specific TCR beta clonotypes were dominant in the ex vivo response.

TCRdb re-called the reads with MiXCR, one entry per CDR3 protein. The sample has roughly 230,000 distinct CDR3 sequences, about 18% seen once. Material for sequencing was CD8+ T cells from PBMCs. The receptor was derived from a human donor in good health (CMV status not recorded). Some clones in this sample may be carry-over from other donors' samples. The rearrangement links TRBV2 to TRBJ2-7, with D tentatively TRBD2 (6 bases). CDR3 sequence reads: CASSEGGTAYYEQYF. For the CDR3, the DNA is TGTGCCAGCAGTGAAGGTGGGACTGCCTACTACGAGCAGTACTTC.